This T cell receptor beta chain was documented in a study of blood T cell repertoires in COVID-19. Study summary: Sites in the United States, Italy and Spain provided acute and convalescent COVID-19 samples. The cDNA or gDNA used as material had been derived from T cells, B-cell-depleted T cells, or PBMCs.

The table came from immunoSEQ multiplex PCR; TCRdb's copy has only in-frame clones and leaves some out. Of about 220,000 clones listed, roughly 85% are singletons. This CDR3 comprises 12 residues. The germline gives CDR1 MDHEN, CDR2 SYDVKM. The V end was cut by 6 bases, the J end by 7 bases, with 12 bases between. The study drew participants aged about 18 to 90 years from under 30 US areas. Each participant's cohort was designated according to participant-reported clinical history. The clonotype was recovered from a woman in her forties or fifties who had been exposed to COVID-19. Sequenced input: PBMCs or T cells enriched from blood (not recorded which). The chain couples TRBV28 to TRBJ1-1, with D tentatively TRBD1 (5 bases). The CDR3 sequence is CASRDTPYEAFF. CDR3 coding DNA: TGTGCCAGCAGGGACACTCCGTATGAAGCTTTCTTT.